This T cell receptor (beta chain) originates from a study of sequential checkpoint blockade in melanoma. The wider study: Randomization was 1:1 between first-line nivolumab→ipilimumab and ipilimumab→nivolumab. After both sequences, patients received maintenance nivolumab.

This clone was detected ten times or more. This CDR3 is built from 13 residues. V was shortened by 9 bases and J by 2 bases, with 11 bases between the two germline ends. Indicated treatment: randomized to nivolumab then ipilimumab (arm A) or the reverse (arm B). Patients had received no earlier DNA-damaging chemotherapy. Assay used: immunoSEQ multiplex PCR; TCRdb lists only in-frame clones, some missing. This sample carries more than 6,500 clones, roughly 30% of them seen once, and the ten largest clones take less than 6.5%. The material was tumor tissue (inferred from file names), obtained from a patient given nivolumab and ipilimumab in sequence. This clonotype was obtained from a human donor with melanoma. V gene TRBV23-1 combines with J gene TRBJ1-3; unclear D gene. TRBV23-1 is an ORF; its function is uncertain. The CDR3 protein is CARRIRAGNTIYF. The CDR3 DNA follows: TGCGCCAGAAGAATAAGGGCTGGAAACACCATATATTTT.